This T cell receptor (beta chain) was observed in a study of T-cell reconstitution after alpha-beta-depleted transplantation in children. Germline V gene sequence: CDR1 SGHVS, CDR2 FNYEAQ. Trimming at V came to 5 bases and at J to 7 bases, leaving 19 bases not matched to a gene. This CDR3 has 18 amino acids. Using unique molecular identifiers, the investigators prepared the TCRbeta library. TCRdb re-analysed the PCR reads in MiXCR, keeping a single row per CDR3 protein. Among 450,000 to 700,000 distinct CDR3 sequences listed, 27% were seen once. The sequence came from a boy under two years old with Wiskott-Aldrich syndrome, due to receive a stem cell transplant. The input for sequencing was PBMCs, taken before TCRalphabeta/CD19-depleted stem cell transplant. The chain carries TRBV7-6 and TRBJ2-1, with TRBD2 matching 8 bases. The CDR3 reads CASSRDGSRLASGNEQFF. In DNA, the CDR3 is TGTGCCAGCAGCAGAGATGGATCCCGACTAGCGTCAGGGAATGAGCAGTTCTTC. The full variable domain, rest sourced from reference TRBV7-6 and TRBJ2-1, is GAGVSQSPRYKVTKRGQDVALRCDPISGHVSLYWYRQALGQGPEFLTYFNYEAQQDKSGLPNDRFSAERPEGSISTLTIQRTEQRDSAMYRCASSRDGSRLASGNEQFFGPGTRLTVL.